This T cell receptor (beta chain) was profiled in a study of blood T cells in healthy people across ages. This clonotype came up a few times. CDR1 is MNHEY, CDR2 SMNVEV, per germline (reference sequence). Between the trimmed V and J ends, which lost 6 bases and 3 bases, there was a span of 20 bases. CDR3 length: 16 amino acids. A second PCR of about 7 to 11 cycles used a sample-barcoded 5' primer and a J-beta primer mix. Via MiXCR, TCRdb re-called the 5' RACE reads, giving one row per CDR3 protein. Of about 1.5 million distinct CDR3 sequences listed, approximately 38% are singletons. What was sequenced was blood. This sequence joins TRBV27 and TRBJ2-5, with D maybe TRBD2 (5 bases). This TCR derives from a woman younger than 35 in good health. The CDR3, as DNA: TGTGCCAGCAGCGTAATGGCGCGGGTAGGGAAAGAGACCCAGTACTTC. Its translation: CASSVMARVGKETQYF.